What follows is one T cell receptor beta chain and its context. Its antigen is currently unknown. CDR3 length equals 16 residues. V gave up 5 bases and J gave up 7 bases; unmatched junction bases: 17. Per the germline V gene, CDR1 is SGHAT and CDR2 is FQNNGV. This record belongs to a study of cytomegalovirus exposure and HLA in healthy donors. PCR primers comprised 60 Vbeta and 13 Jbeta primers. Produced via immunoSEQ multiplex PCR; TCRdb's table is partial and in-frame only. The sample records about 110,000 clones, under 90% being singletons. Findings and limits, study-wide: Productive status was seen about 87% or about 30% of the time for most TCR beta V segments in an earlier analysis.

The chain joins TRBV11-2 to TRBJ2-7, with 7 bases matching TRBD1. Sequences were obtained from PBMCs. The sequence was collected from a young woman in good health and CMV-seronegative. The DNA for the CDR3 is TGTGCCAGCAGCAAAATTGGGGGAGAGGGGGCCGGGGAGCAGTACTTC. This encodes CASSKIGGEGAGEQYF.